This entry concerns a single T cell receptor beta chain. This record comes from a study of blood T cell repertoires in COVID-19. Germline CDR1 and CDR2: GTSNPN and SVGIG (reference sequence). The length of the CDR3 is 15 residues. Trimming shortened V by 3 bases and J by 5 bases, and 14 bases separated the two germline ends. The method was immunoSEQ multiplex PCR; TCRdb's version includes in-frame clones alone and lacks a portion of them. The sample records some 72,000 clones, approximately 90% being singletons. Sequencing was carried out using peripheral blood. The rearrangement joins TRBV30 to TRBJ1-6; D might be TRBD1 (6 bases). The receptor comes from a man in his fifties or sixties with acute or convalescent COVID-19. The DNA of the CDR3 is TGTGCCTGGAGCGCCATGGGGGCCGATAATTCACCCCTCCACTTT. Protein sequence: CAWSAMGADNSPLHF.